The 15 T cell receptor beta chains below all came from one sample that was sequenced in a study of T cell responses to AZD1222 COVID-19 vaccine. Libraries were prepared by immunoSEQ multiplex PCR; TCRdb keeps only in-frame clonotypes and omits some of them. The table has about 130,000 clones, over 85% seen once. The specimen comprised peripheral blood, sampled 28 days after the second AZD1222 dose. The source is an adult who received the AZD1222 COVID-19 vaccine.

The chain links TRBV10-3 to TRBJ2-1; D may be TRBD2 (7 bases). The CDR3 is made up of 17 amino acids. Trimming stripped 4 bases from V and 6 bases from J, with 22 bases between. Germline CDR1 and CDR2: ENHRY and SYGVKD. In DNA, the CDR3 is TGTGCCATCAGTGTGAGGGGGGGACCCCAAGGATCCAATGAGCAGTTCTTC. This codes for CAISVRGGPQGSNEQFF.

This sequence joins TRBV4-1 and TRBJ1-2, with 9 bases that match TRBD1. This CDR3 spans 14 amino acids. Germline CDR1 reads MGHRA; CDR2 reads YSYEKL. Losses at the gene ends were 10 bases for V and 6 bases for J; bases not matched to a gene: 12. The CDR3 protein is CATSRTGGEDGYTF. In nucleotides, the CDR3 is TGCGCCACCTCCCGAACAGGGGGCGAAGATGGCTACACCTTC.

CDR3 coding DNA: TGTGCCATCAGTCTTTTGCAGTGGGTCGGTTGGCCCACTCCAAGCTATGGCTACACCTTC. It encodes CAISLLQWVGWPTPSYGYTF. V is TRBV10-3 and J is TRBJ1-2, with unresolved D. The CDR3 covers 20 residues. The germline V gene has CDR1 ENHRY and CDR2 SYGVKD. The ends were cut back, 5 bases at V and 4 bases at J, with 32 bases in the middle.

This clone showed up just a few times. The chain recombines TRBV30 with TRBJ1-6; D is ambiguous. The CDR3 runs to 13 residues. Trimming took 0 bases from V and 7 from J, leaving 7 bases between them. Germline V gene sequence: CDR1 GTSNPN, CDR2 SVGIG (reference sequence). The CDR3 nucleotides read TGTGCCTGGAGTGTTTCAGAGAATTCACCCCTCCACTTT. It is translated as CAWSVSENSPLHF. The complete variable domain, with remaining parts taken from reference TRBV30 and TRBJ1-6, reads SQTIHQWPATLVQPVGSPLSLECTVEGTSNPNLYWYRQAAGRGLQLLFYSVGIGQISSEVPQNLSASRPQDRQFILSSKKLLLSDSGFYLCAWSVSENSPLHFGNGTRLTVT.

A single count supports this clone. The chain is built from TRBV24-1 and TRBJ1-5, with 8 bases aligning to TRBD1. The germline gives CDR1 KGHDR, CDR2 SFDVKD. The CDR3 consists of 18 residues. V gave up 3 bases and J gave up 2 bases; unmatched junction bases: 11. The CDR3 sequence is CATSDAGLGQAGNQPQHF. CDR3 nucleotides: TGTGCCACCAGTGATGCGGGGTTGGGACAGGCGGGCAATCAGCCCCAGCATTTT.

V and J are TRBV30 and TRBJ2-3; a possible D gene is TRBD1 (5 bases). The germline V gene has CDR1 GTSNPN and CDR2 SVGIG (reference sequence). Deletions cut 4 bases from V and 5 bases from J, with 10 bases between. This CDR3 spans 12 amino acids. The CDR3 sequence is CAWTGSRDTQYF. The CDR3 DNA reads TGTGCCTGGACAGGGTCCAGAGATACGCAGTATTTT.

V is TRBV5-6 and J is TRBJ1-5; no clear D. Deletions cut 4 bases from V and 9 bases from J, with 14 bases between. Looked up from germline, CDR1 is SGHDT and CDR2 is YYEEEE. This CDR3 is 13 amino acids long. The CDR3 DNA follows: TGTGCCAGCAGCGTCGGGAAAGGGTGGCCCCAGCATTTT. It encodes CASSVGKGWPQHF.

This chain connects TRBV28 to TRBJ1-5; D not certain. The germline V gene encodes CDR1 MDHEN and CDR2 SYDVKM. The V and J ends lost 4 bases and 4 bases respectively, with 8 bases between them. CDR3 size: 13 residues. CDR3 sequence: CASSWASNQPQHF. The CDR3 DNA sequence: TGTGCCAGCAGTTGGGCTTCAAATCAGCCCCAGCATTTT.

The chain is built from TRBV7-8 and TRBJ1-1, with 12 bases identical to TRBD1. The CDR3 is 15 amino acids. V shed 5 bases, J shed 10 bases, and the junction held 11 bases outside the gene matches. Germline CDR1 is SGHVS and CDR2 is FQNEAQ. In DNA form, the CDR3 reads TGTGCCAGCAGCGAACCGGGACAGGGGGCAGGGGCAGCTTTCTTT. Amino acids: CASSEPGQGAGAAFF.

The chain combines TRBV7-6 with TRBJ1-3; D unresolved. The CDR3 loop spans 15 amino acids. The germline V gene encodes CDR1 SGHVS and CDR2 FNYEAQ. Trimming stripped 1 base from V and 0 bases from J, with 7 bases between. The CDR3 loop is CASSLVPSSGNTIYF. The CDR3 nucleotides read TGTGCCAGCAGCTTAGTTCCGAGCTCTGGAAACACCATATATTTT.

This chain connects TRBV11-1 to TRBJ1-1, with D unresolved. Germline loops: CDR1 SGHAT, CDR2 FQDESV (reference sequence). CDR3 length: 13 residues. V lost 1 base and J lost 7, with 10 bases in between. The CDR3, as DNA: TGTGCCAGCAGCTTAGGGGAATGGGGTGAAGCTTTCTTT. Its protein product is CASSLGEWGEAFF.

The chain combines TRBV19 with TRBJ2-1, with TRBD2 matching 7 bases. Germline V gene sequence: CDR1 LNHDA, CDR2 SQIVND (reference sequence). This CDR3 comprises 14 residues. The ends lost 3 bases at V and 9 bases at J; junction bases unmatched: 8. The CDR3 sequence is CASSIWGGSVEQFF. The CDR3 nucleotides are TGTGCCAGTAGTATTTGGGGGGGATCGGTTGAGCAGTTCTTC.

The chain couples TRBV30 to TRBJ1-5; D ambiguous. From germline, CDR1 is GTSNPN and CDR2 SVGIG (reference sequence). The CDR3 totals 13 residues. The V end lost 3 bases, the J end lost 2 bases, and 8 bases lay between the germline ends. CDR3 sequence: CAWREHGNQPQHF. In DNA form, the CDR3 reads TGTGCCTGGAGGGAGCATGGCAATCAGCCCCAGCATTTT.

The chain combines TRBV5-4 with TRBJ2-1; D might be TRBD1 (5 bases). V was shortened by 3 bases and J by 7 bases, with 23 bases between the two germline ends. The germline V gene has CDR1 SGHNT and CDR2 YYREEE (reference sequence). This CDR3 has 17 amino acids. The CDR3 DNA sequence: TGTGCCAGCAGCTCGCGGAAGGGGCTGTTGGTCGCAAATGAGCAGTTCTTC. This codes for CASSSRKGLLVANEQFF.

The chain uses TRBV5-6 and TRBJ2-2; D may match TRBD1 or TRBD2 (5 bases each). Germline V gives CDR1 SGHDT, CDR2 YYEEEE. The CDR3 loop spans 14 amino acids. Trimming took off 4 bases at V and 4 bases at J, with 11 bases between the two ends. CDR3 protein: CASSPGPSTGELFF. The CDR3 bases are TGTGCCAGCAGCCCGGGACCAAGCACCGGGGAGCTGTTTTTT.